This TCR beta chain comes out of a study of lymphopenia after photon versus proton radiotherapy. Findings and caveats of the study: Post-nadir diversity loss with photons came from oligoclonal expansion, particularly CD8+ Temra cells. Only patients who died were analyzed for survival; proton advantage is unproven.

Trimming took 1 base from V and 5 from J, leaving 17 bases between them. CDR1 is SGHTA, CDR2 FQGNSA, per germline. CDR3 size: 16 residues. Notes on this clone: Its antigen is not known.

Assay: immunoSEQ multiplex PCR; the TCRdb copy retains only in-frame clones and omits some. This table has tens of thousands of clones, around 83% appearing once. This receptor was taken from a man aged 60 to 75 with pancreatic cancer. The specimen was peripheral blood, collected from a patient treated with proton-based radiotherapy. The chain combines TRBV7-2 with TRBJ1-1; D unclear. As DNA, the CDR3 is TGTGCCAGCAGCTTAGGCTTGTTGGGGAGGGCGACTGAAGCTTTCTTT. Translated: CASSLGLLGRATEAFF.